A single sample gave rise to the 13 T cell receptor beta chains below, sequenced in a study of spatial heterogeneity in lung cancer. Time point of the sample: sample taken at primary tumor resection. TCRdb reprocessed the 5' RACE reads with MiXCR, giving one entry per CDR3 protein. Among about 8,600 distinct CDR3 sequences, approximately 4.5% were seen once, and the ten largest hold approximately 31%. Sequences were derived from PBMCs, sampled at surgery. The receptors here all came from a male donor with early-stage non-small cell lung cancer.

This clonotype was recorded at least ten times. CDR3 sequence (DNA): TGCAGCGCCCGGGGGGATCTCACAACTACTAATGAAAAACTGTTTTTT. As protein: CSARGDLTTTNEKLFF. J is TRBJ1-4 and V is TRBV29-1, with a weak D call TRBD1 (5 bases). The germline gives CDR1 SQVTM, CDR2 ANQGSEA. Trimming left V 7 bases short and J 2 bases short, with 20 bases between. This CDR3 has 16 residues.

There are many counts of this clonotype. This chain joins TRBV6-5 and TRBJ1-6; D not certain. The germline gives CDR1 MNHEY, CDR2 SVGAGI. The length of the CDR3 is 16 residues. Trimming stripped 7 bases from V and 6 bases from J, with 19 bases between. CDR3 in amino acids: CASTRNPSLSNSPLHF. The CDR3 DNA is TGTGCCAGCACCCGCAATCCAAGTCTCAGTAATTCACCCCTCCACTTT.

The chain carries TRBV6-2 or TRBV6-3 and TRBJ1-2; D is perhaps TRBD1 (6 bases). The CDR3 runs 13 residues. The V end lost 2 bases, the J end lost 6 bases, and 10 bases lay between the germline ends. CDR1 and CDR2 from the germline V gene are MNHEY and SVGEGT. This CDR3 is CASSYGRGNGYTF. The CDR3 coding sequence is TGTGCCAGCAGTTACGGCAGGGGTAATGGCTACACCTTC.

This clonotype occurred many times. The chain is built from TRBV20-1 and TRBJ2-3, with 9 positions matching TRBD1. Germline loops: CDR1 DFQATT, CDR2 SNEGSKA (reference sequence). Trimming removed 1 base from V and 1 base from J; junction bases left unmatched: 0. The CDR3 consists of 14 residues. The CDR3 DNA is TGCAGTGCTAGAGGGACAGGGGGCACAGATACGCAGTATTTT. Its translation is CSARGTGGTDTQYF.

This chain connects TRBV5-6 to TRBJ2-1; 7 bases are shared with TRBD2. V was pared by 4 bases and J by 9 bases, with 4 bases of the junction left unmatched. The CDR3 spans 12 residues. Germline CDR1 reads SGHDT; CDR2 reads YYEEEE. The CDR3 DNA reads TGTGCCAGCAGCCGGGGGAGGGGTGAGCAGTTCTTC. Protein sequence: CASSRGRGEQFF.

Judged by abundance, this clonotype is medium-sized. The gene calls are TRBV14 and TRBJ2-3; 12 bases are a match to TRBD2. This CDR3 is 18 amino acids long. Losses at the gene ends were 3 bases for V and 0 bases for J; bases not matched to a gene: 7. Germline V CDR1 and CDR2: SGHDN, FVKESK. This CDR3 is CASSHLFGLAGSTDTQYF. The CDR3 DNA reads as TGTGCCAGCAGCCACCTCTTCGGACTAGCGGGGAGCACAGATACGCAGTATTTT.

This clonotype has at least ten counts. The chain links TRBV6-2 or TRBV6-3 to TRBJ2-1; the match to TRBD2 covers 7 bases. The germline V gene has CDR1 MNHEY and CDR2 SVGEGT. V trimming: 5 bases; J trimming: 2 bases; junction bases outside the gene matches: 15. The CDR3 extends over 18 amino acids. The CDR3 DNA is TGTGCCAGCAGTCCCTTCAATCTCGCGGGAGTGCCCTACAATGAGCAGTTCTTC. Its protein product is CASSPFNLAGVPYNEQFF.

This clonotype qualifies as medium-sized. The V call is TRBV20-1, the J call TRBJ1-1, with D possibly TRBD1 on 5 matching bases. The V gene lost 6 bases and the J gene lost 4 bases, with 12 bases spanning the gap. Looked up from germline, CDR1 is DFQATT and CDR2 is SNEGSKA (reference sequence). CDR3 length: 12 amino acids. CDR3 bases: TGCAGTGCCTCCGGGACGGGCACTGAAGCTTTCTTT. It codes for CSASGTGTEAFF.

The J gene is TRBJ2-1, the V gene TRBV9, with TRBD2 matching over 7 bases. The CDR3 length is 16 residues. Trimming at V came to 3 bases and at J to 1 base, leaving 7 bases not matched to a gene. Germline loops: CDR1 SGDLS, CDR2 YYNGEE. The CDR3 bases are TGTGCCAGCAGCGAGGGCGGCGGGGGATCCTACAATGAGCAGTTCTTC. This codes for CASSEGGGGSYNEQFF.

CDR3 protein: CASSITTGAELFF. CDR3 nucleotides: TGTGCCAGCAGCATAACGACAGGGGCGGAGCTGTTTTTT. The gene calls are TRBV12-3 or TRBV12-4 and TRBJ2-2; 8 nucleotides match TRBD1. The CDR3 sequence is 13 residues long. With 6 bases clipped from V and 10 bases from J, the junction kept 7 bases outside the gene matches.

This clonotype was detected many times. The chain carries TRBV6-6 and TRBJ1-2, with TRBD1 as a possible D gene (6 bases). The V end was cut by 2 bases, the J end by 5 bases, with 15 bases between. CDR1 is MNHNY and CDR2 is SVGAGI in the germline V gene (reference sequence). This CDR3 spans 15 amino acids. CDR3 sequence (DNA): TGTGCCAGCAGTTACAGTTTAAAGGGGGGGTATGGCTACACCTTC. This translates into CASSYSLKGGYGYTF.

Only a few counts were recorded for this clonotype. The chain joins TRBV6-2 or TRBV6-3 to TRBJ2-7; D possibly corresponds to TRBD2 (6 bases). The germline CDR1 and CDR2 sequences are MNHEY and SVGEGT. Deletions cut 6 bases from V and 0 bases from J, with 15 bases between. This CDR3 has 15 residues. The CDR3 DNA reads TGTGCCAGCAGCTGGGAGGACGGGAGCTCCTACGAGCAGTACTTC. It yields the protein CASSWEDGSSYEQYF.

The chain is built from TRBV7-6 and TRBJ2-6; D is perhaps TRBD1 (5 bases). V was clipped by 1 base and J by 0 bases, with 16 bases between them. Germline loops: CDR1 SGHVS, CDR2 FNYEAQ. CDR3 length: 19 residues. CDR3 residues: CASSLEVQGHYSGANVLTF. CDR3 DNA: TGTGCCAGCAGCTTAGAAGTCCAGGGTCACTACTCTGGGGCCAACGTCCTGACTTTC. The full variable domain, completed using reference TRBV7-6 and TRBJ2-6, is GAGVSQSPRYKVTKRGQDVALRCDPISGHVSLYWYRQALGQGPEFLTYFNYEAQQDKSGLPNDRFSAERPEGSISTLTIQRTEQRDSAMYRCASSLEVQGHYSGANVLTFGAGSRLTVL.